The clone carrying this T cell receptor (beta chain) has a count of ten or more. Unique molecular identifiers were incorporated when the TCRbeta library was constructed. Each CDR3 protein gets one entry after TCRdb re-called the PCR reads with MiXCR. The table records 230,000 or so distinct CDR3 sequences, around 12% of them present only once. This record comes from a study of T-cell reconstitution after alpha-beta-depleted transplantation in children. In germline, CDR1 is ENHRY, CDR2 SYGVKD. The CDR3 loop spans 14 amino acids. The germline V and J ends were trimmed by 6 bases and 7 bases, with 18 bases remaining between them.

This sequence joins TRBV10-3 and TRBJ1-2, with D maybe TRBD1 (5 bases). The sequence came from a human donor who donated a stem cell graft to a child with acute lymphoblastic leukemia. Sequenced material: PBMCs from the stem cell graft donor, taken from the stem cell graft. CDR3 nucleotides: TGTGCCATCAGCTTTACAGGCCCATCGGGTGGCTACACCTTC. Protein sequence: CAISFTGPSGGYTF.